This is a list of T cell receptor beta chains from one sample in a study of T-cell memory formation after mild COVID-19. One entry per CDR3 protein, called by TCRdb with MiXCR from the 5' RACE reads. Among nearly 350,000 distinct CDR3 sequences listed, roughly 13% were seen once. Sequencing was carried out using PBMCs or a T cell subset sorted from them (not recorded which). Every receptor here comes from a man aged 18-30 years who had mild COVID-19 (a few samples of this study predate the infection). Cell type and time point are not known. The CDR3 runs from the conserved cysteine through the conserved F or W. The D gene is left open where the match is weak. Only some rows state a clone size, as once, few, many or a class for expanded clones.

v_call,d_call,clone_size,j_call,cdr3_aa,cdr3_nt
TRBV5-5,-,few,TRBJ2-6,CASSLGQANVLTF,TGTGCCAGCAGCTTGGGACAGGCCAACGTCCTGACTTTC
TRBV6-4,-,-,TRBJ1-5,CAARGRGGSPQHF,TGTGCCGCCCGGGGCAGGGGTGGTTCGCCCCAGCATTTT
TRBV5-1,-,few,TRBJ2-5,CASSLDAETQYF,TGCGCCAGCAGCTTGGATGCTGAGACCCAGTACTTC
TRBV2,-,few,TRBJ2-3,CASVSTDTQYF,TGTGCCAGCGTCAGCACAGATACGCAGTATTTT
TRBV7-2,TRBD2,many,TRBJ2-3,CASSLLRGSTDTQYF,TGTGCCAGCAGCTTACTGCGGGGGAGCACAGATACGCAGTATTTT
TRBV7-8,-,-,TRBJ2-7,CASIPNNLYPYEQYF,TGTGCCAGCATCCCCAACAATCTTTATCCCTACGAGCAGTACTTC
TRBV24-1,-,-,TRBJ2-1,CATRARGSTYNEQFF,TGTGCCACCAGAGCCCGGGGGAGCACCTACAATGAGCAGTTCTTC
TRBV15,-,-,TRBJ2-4,CATSRAEGWAIQYF,TGTGCCACCAGCAGAGCGGAGGGATGGGCCATTCAGTACTTC
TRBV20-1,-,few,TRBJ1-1,CSARHRLGAFF,TGCAGTGCTAGACACCGGTTGGGGGCTTTCTTT
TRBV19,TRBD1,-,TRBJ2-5,CASSTLRTGIQETQYF,TGTGCCAGTAGTACCCTCCGGACAGGAATCCAAGAGACCCAGTACTTC
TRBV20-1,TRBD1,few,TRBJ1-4,CSARDRGPPNEKLFF,TGCAGTGCACGAGACAGGGGGCCACCTAATGAAAAACTGTTTTTT
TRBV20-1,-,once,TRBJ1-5,CSGKGRNNQPQHF,TGCAGTGGCAAGGGACGGAACAATCAGCCCCAGCATTTT
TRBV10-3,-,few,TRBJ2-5,CAISESGRETQYF,TGTGCCATCAGTGAGTCGGGCCGAGAGACCCAGTACTTC
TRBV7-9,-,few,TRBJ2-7,CASSLSQDSSYEQYF,TGTGCCAGCAGCTTATCCCAGGACAGCTCCTACGAGCAGTACTTC
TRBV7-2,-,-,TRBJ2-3,CASSPERGNTQYF,TGTGCCAGCAGCCCTGAGAGGGGTAATACGCAGTATTTT
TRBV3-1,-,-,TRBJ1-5,CASSHEVAQTQHF,TGTGCCAGCAGCCATGAGGTCGCCCAGACCCAGCATTTT
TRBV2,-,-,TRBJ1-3,CASMRERTGNTIYF,TGTGCCAGCATGAGGGAACGGACAGGAAACACCATATATTTT
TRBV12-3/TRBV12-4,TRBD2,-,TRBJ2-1,CASSETSGGHNEQFF,TGTGCCAGCAGTGAAACTAGCGGGGGCCACAATGAGCAGTTCTTC
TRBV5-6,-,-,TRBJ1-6,CASSLDRRGTSPLHF,TGTGCCAGCAGCTTGGACCGCCGGGGGACCTCACCCCTCCACTTT
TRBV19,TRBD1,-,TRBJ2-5,CARETAIGDRGPAETQYF,TGTGCCAGAGAAACCGCTATCGGGGACAGGGGCCCAGCGGAGACCCAGTACTTC
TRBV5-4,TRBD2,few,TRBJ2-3,CASSPGGSGGVDTQYF,TGTGCCAGCAGCCCGGGTGGTAGCGGGGGCGTAGATACGCAGTATTTT